A single sample is the source of the 3 T cell receptor beta chains below, sequenced in a study of Graves' ophthalmopathy and Graves' hyperthyroidism. Amplification of TCR beta CDR3 regions used RNA transcripts. RT-PCR in the first round used HTBI primers; a second-round multiplex PCR followed. TCRdb called the multiplex PCR reads again in MiXCR, with one record for every CDR3 protein. The sample consists of 400,000 or so distinct CDR3 sequences, 15% of them appearing once. The sample was peripheral blood. These receptor sequences come from a young woman with stable Graves' hyperthyroidism.

This clonotype was recorded many times. CDR3 bases: TGTGCCAGCAGTTCGTCCGGGAGTAAAAACATTCAGTACTTC. Protein sequence: CASSSSGSKNIQYF. This chain joins TRBV6-2 or TRBV6-3 and TRBJ2-4, with a possible D match to TRBD2 (6 bases). The CDR3 spans 14 residues. Germline V CDR1 and CDR2: MNHEY, SVGEGT. Deletions cut 4 bases from V and 4 bases from J, with 11 bases between.

Ten or more counts support this clonotype. The genes are TRBV6-5 and TRBJ1-2; D gene unclear. Germline V gene lookup returns CDR1 MNHEY and CDR2 SVGAGI. The CDR3 sequence is 12 residues long. Trimming left V 8 bases short and J 4 bases short, with 11 bases between. Here the CDR3 reads CASAHSIYGYTF. In nucleotides, the CDR3 is TGTGCCAGCGCCCACAGTATCTATGGCTACACCTTC.

In this sample, this clonotype turned up many times. The V gene is TRBV12-3 or TRBV12-4, the J gene TRBJ2-3, with D maybe TRBD1 (5 bases). The CDR3 covers 15 residues. Trimming removed 7 bases from V and 3 bases from J, with 17 bases in between. The CDR3: CASKVWQGRTDTQYF. CDR3 in DNA: TGTGCCAGCAAGGTGTGGCAGGGAAGGACAGATACGCAGTATTTT.